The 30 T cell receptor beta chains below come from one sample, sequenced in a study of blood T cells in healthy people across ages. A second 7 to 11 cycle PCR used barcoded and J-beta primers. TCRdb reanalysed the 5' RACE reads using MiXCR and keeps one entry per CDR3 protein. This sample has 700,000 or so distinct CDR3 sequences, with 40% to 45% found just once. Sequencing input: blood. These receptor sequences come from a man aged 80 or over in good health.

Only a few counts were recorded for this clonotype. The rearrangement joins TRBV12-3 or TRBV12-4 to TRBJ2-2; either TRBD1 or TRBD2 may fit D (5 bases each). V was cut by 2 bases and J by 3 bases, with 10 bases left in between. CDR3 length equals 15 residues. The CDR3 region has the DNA TGTGCCAGCAGTTTATCGGGACGGTACACCGGGGAGCTGTTTTTT. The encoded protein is CASSLSGRYTGELFF.

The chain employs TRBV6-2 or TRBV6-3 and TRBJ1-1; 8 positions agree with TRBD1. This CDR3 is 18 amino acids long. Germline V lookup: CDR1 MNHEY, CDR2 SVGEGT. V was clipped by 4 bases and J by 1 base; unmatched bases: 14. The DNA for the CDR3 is TGTGCCAGCAGTTCGAATCCCGGGACAGGAAATGGGAACACTGAAGCTTTCTTT. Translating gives CASSSNPGTGNGNTEAFF.

CDR3 sequence: CASSLGANNEQYF. CDR3 DNA: TGTGCCAGCAGCTTAGGAGCAAACAATGAGCAGTACTTC. The chain has TRBV7-3 and TRBJ2-1; D is undetermined. The DNA end is a closer match to TRBJ2-7, so the J assignment may be wrong. CDR3 length: 13 residues. CDR1 and CDR2 from the germline V gene are SGHTA and FQGTGA.

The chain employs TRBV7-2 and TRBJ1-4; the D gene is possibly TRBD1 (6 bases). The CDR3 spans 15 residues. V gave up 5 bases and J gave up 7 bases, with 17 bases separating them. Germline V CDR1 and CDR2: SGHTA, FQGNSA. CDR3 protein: CASSAAGAPIEKLFF. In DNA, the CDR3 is TGTGCCAGCAGCGCTGCAGGGGCCCCTATTGAAAAACTGTTTTTT.

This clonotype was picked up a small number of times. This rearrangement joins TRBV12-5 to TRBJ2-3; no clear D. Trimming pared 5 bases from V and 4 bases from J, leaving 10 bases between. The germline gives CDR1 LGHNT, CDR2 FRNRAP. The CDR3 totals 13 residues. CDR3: CASGLPPPDTQYF. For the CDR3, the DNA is TGTGCTAGTGGTCTGCCGCCCCCAGATACGCAGTATTTT. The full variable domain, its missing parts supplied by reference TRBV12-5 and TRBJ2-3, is DARVTQTPRHKVTEMGQEVTMRCQPILGHNTVFWYRQTMMQGLELLAYFRNRAPLDDSGMPKDRFSAEMPDATLATLKIQPSEPRDSAVYFCASGLPPPDTQYFGPGTRLTVL.

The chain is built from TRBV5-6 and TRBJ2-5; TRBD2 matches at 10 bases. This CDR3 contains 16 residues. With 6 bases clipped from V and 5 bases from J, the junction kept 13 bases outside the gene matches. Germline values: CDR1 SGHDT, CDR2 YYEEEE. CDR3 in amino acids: CASNELPGLASETQYF. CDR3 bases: TGTGCCAGCAACGAATTGCCGGGACTAGCGTCGGAGACCCAGTACTTC.

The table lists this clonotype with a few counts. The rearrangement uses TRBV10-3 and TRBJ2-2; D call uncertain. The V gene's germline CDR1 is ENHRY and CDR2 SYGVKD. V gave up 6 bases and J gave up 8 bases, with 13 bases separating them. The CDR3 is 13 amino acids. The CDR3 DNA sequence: TGTGCCATCAGCCAATTCGACCGGGGGGAGCTGTTTTTT. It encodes CAISQFDRGELFF.

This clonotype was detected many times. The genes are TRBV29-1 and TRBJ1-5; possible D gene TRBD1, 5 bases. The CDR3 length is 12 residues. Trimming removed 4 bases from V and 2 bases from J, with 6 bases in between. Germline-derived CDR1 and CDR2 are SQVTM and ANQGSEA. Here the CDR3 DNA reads TGCAGCGTTGGGGACGGCAATCAGCCCCAGCATTTT. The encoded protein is CSVGDGNQPQHF.

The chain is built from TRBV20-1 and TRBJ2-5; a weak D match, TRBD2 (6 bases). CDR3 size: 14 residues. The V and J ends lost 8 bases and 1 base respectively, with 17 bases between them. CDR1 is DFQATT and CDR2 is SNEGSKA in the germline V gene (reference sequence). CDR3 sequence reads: CSMRGGTSQETQYF. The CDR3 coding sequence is TGCAGTATGAGGGGAGGTACTAGCCAAGAGACCCAGTACTTC.

The CDR3 DNA reads as TGTGCCATCCGGGACCCCACAGATACGCAGTATTTT. This sequence encodes CAIRDPTDTQYF. The chain is built from TRBV6-2 or TRBV6-3 and TRBJ2-3, with D perhaps being TRBD1 or TRBD2 (5 bases each). Deletions cut 10 bases from V and 2 bases from J, with 10 bases between. The CDR3 has 12 amino acids. Germline V gene data show CDR1 as MNHEY and CDR2 as SVGEGT.

In DNA form, the CDR3 reads TGTGCCAGCAGCTACCGGGCCTCCTACGAGCAGTACTTC. It codes for CASSYRASYEQYF. The gene calls are TRBV28 and TRBJ2-7, with D unresolved. Trimming shortened V by 6 bases and J by 0 bases, and 9 bases separated the two germline ends. CDR3 length: 13 residues. CDR1 and CDR2 (germline): MDHEN, SYDVKM. The whole variable domain, remainder taken from reference TRBV28 and TRBJ2-7, is DVKVTQSSRYLVKRTGEKVFLECVQDMDHENMFWYRQDPGLGLRLIYFSYDVKMKEKGDIPEGYSVSREKKERFSLILESASTNQTSMYLCASSYRASYEQYFGPGTRLTVT.

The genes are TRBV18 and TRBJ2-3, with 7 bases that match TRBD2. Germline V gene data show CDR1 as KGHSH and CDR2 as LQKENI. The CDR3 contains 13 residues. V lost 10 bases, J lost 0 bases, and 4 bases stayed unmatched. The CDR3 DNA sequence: TGTGCCACTCAGCGGGGCAGCACAGATACGCAGTATTTT. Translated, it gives CATQRGSTDTQYF.

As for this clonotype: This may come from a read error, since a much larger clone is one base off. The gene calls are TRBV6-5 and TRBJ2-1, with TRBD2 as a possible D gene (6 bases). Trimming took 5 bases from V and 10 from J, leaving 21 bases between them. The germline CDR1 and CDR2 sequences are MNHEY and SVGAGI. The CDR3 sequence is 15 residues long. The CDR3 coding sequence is TGTGCCAGCAGTCTGCGGAGCGGGCCCCTCTACGAGCAGTTCTTC. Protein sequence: CASSLRSGPLYEQFF.

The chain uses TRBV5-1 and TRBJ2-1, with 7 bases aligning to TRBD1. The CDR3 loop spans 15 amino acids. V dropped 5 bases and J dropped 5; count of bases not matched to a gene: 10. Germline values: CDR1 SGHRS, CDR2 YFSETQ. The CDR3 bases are TGCGCCAGCAGTCCCGGGACAGTATCAAACAATGAGCAGTTCTTC. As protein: CASSPGTVSNNEQFF.

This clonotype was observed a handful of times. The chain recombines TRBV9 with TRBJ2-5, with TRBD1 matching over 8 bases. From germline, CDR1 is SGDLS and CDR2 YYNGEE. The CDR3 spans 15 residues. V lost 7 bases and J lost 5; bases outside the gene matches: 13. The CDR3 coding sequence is TGTGCCAGCCACCAACCCGGACAGGGCTCGGAGACCCAGTACTTC. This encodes CASHQPGQGSETQYF.

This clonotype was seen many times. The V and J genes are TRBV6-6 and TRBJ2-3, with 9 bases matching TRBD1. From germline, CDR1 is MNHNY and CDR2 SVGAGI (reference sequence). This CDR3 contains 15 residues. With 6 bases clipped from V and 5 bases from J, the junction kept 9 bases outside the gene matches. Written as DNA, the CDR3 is TGTGCCAGCAGATGGGACAGGGATTTTGGAGATACGCAGTATTTT. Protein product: CASRWDRDFGDTQYF.

CDR3 protein: CSGPSGGAAYNEQFF. CDR3 DNA: TGCAGTGGTCCTAGCGGGGGGGCCGCCTACAATGAGCAGTTCTTC. This chain joins TRBV20-1 and TRBJ2-1; the match to TRBD2 covers 12 bases. J lost 2 bases, V lost 7 bases, and 6 bases had no gene match. The CDR3 sequence is 15 residues long. CDR1 and CDR2 (germline): DFQATT, SNEGSKA (reference sequence).

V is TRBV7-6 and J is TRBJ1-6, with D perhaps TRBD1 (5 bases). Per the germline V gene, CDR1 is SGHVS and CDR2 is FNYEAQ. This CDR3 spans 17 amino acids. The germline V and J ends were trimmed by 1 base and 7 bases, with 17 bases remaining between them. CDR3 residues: CASSLEGTGTANSPLHF. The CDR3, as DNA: TGTGCCAGCAGCTTAGAGGGGACCGGGACCGCGAATTCACCCCTCCACTTT. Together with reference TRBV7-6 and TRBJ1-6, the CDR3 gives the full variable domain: GAGVSQSPRYKVTKRGQDVALRCDPISGHVSLYWYRQALGQGPEFLTYFNYEAQQDKSGLPNDRFSAERPEGSISTLTIQRTEQRDSAMYRCASSLEGTGTANSPLHFGNGTRLTVT.

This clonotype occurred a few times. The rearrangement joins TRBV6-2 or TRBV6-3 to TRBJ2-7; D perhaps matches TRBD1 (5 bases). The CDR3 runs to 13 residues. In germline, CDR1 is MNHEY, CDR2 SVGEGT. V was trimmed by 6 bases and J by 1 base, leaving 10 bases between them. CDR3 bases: TGTGCCAGCAGGGCAGGGCGGTCCTACGAGCAGTACTTC. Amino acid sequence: CASRAGRSYEQYF.

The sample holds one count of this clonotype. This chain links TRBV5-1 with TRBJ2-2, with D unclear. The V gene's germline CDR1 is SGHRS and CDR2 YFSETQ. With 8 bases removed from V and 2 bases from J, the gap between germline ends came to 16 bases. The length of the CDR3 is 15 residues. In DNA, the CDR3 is TGCGCCAGTTCCGGAGAGCCCCGTAACACCGGGGAGCTGTTTTTT. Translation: CASSGEPRNTGELFF.

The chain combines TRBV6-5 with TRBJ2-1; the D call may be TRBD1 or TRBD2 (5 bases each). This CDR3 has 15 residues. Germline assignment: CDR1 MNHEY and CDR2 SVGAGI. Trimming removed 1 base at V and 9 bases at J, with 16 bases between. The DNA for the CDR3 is TGTGCCAGCAGTTACTACGGGGCGCCTAGGGGTGAGCAGTTCTTC. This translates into CASSYYGAPRGEQFF.

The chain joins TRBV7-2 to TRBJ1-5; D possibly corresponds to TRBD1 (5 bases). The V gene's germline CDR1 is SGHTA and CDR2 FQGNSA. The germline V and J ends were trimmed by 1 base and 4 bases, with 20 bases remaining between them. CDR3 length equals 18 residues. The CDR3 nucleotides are TGTGCCAGCAGCTTAGAGGGGTCCACTCGGAGGGTAAATCAGCCCCAGCATTTT. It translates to CASSLEGSTRRVNQPQHF.

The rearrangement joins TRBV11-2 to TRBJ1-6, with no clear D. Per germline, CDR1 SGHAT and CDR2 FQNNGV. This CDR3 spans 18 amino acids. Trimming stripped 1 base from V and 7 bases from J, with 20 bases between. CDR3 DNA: TGTGCCAGCAGCTTAGTGATTCTGACCCGGGAAATGAATTCACCCCTCCACTTT. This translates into CASSLVILTREMNSPLHF.

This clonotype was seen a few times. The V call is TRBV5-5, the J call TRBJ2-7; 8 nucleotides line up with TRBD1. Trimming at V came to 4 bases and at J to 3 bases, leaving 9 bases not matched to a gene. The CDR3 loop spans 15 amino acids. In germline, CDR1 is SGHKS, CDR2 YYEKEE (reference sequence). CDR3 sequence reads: CASSRTPGQDYEQYF. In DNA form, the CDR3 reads TGTGCCAGCAGCCGAACACCGGGACAGGACTACGAGCAGTACTTC.

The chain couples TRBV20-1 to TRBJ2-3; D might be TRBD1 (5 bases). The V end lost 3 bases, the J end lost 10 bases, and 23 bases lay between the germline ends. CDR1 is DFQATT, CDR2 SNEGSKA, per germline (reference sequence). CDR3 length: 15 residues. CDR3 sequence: CSASSGRRQHWAQYF. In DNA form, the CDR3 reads TGCAGTGCTAGCTCCGGACGTCGACAGCACTGGGCGCAGTATTTT.

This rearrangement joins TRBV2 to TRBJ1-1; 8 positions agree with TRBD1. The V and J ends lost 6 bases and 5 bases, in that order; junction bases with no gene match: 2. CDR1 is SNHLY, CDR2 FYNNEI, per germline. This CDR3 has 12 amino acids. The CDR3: CASRWTGTEAFF. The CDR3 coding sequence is TGTGCCAGCAGGTGGACAGGGACTGAAGCTTTCTTT.

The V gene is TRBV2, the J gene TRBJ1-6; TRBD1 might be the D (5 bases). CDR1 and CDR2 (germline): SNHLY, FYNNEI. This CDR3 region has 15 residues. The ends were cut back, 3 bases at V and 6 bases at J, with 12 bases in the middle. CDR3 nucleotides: TGTGCCAGCAGTGAGTCGGTACAGGCTAATTCACCCCTCCACTTT. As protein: CASSESVQANSPLHF.

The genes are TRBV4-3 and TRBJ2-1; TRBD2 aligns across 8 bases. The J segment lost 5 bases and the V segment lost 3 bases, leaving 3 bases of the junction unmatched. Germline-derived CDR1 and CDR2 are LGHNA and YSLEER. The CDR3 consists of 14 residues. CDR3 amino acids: CASSHSSGDNEQFF. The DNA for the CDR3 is TGCGCCAGCAGCCACAGTAGCGGGGACAATGAGCAGTTCTTC.

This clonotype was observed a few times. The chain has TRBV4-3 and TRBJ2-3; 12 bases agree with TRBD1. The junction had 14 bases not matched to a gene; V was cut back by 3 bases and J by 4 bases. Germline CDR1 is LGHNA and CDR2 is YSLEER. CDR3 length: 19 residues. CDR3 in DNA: TGCGCCAGCAGCCAGGGCGCGTTACCGGGACAGGGGGCCGCAGATACGCAGTATTTT. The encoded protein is CASSQGALPGQGAADTQYF.

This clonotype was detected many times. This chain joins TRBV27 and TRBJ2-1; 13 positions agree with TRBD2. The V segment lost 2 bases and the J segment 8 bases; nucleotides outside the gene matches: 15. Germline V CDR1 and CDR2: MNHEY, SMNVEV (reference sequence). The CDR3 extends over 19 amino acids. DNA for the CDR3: TGTGCCAGCAGTTTAAGAGCACCGGGACTAGCGGGAAGCATCCATGAGCAGTTCTTC. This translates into CASSLRAPGLAGSIHEQFF.